One sample yielded the 24 T cell receptor beta chains listed below, sequenced in a study of early T cells in non-severe SARS-CoV-2 infection. TCRdb independently ran MiXCR on the 5' RACE reads; one entry per CDR3 protein. Of tens of thousands of distinct CDR3 sequences in the sample, roughly 18% are singletons; the top ten hold under 9%. The sequencing here drew on whole blood, taken at baseline. These receptors came from an adult who was a healthcare worker with PCR-confirmed SARS-CoV-2 infection or an uninfected control (not recorded which).

This clonotype was seen more than once but under ten times. The chain employs TRBV20-1 and TRBJ2-3; 15 nucleotides agree with TRBD2. V lost 3 bases, J lost 4 bases, and 5 bases stayed unmatched. Germline assignment: CDR1 DFQATT and CDR2 SNEGSKA (reference sequence). The CDR3 length is 16 residues. CDR3 sequence reads: CSASGLAGGPADTQYF. The CDR3 coding sequence is TGCAGTGCTAGCGGACTAGCGGGAGGGCCCGCAGATACGCAGTATTTT.

There are a few counts of this clonotype. The V and J genes are TRBV20-1 and TRBJ2-5, with TRBD2 identical over 7 bases. The CDR3 loop spans 15 amino acids. The germline V gene has CDR1 DFQATT and CDR2 SNEGSKA (reference sequence). V shed 3 bases and J 1 base; nucleotides not matched to a gene: 8. DNA for the CDR3: TGCAGTGCTAGGGGTTTGCGGGGGAGCCAAGAGACCCAGTACTTC. The encoded protein is CSARGLRGSQETQYF.

This sequence joins TRBV4-2 and TRBJ1-1, with D maybe TRBD1 (6 bases). V lost 3 bases to trimming and J lost 2 bases, with 16 bases between them. The length of the CDR3 is 16 residues. Germline assignment: CDR1 LGHNA and CDR2 YNFKEQ. CDR3 protein: CASSHSGVSENTEAFF. The CDR3 nucleotides are TGTGCCAGCAGCCATTCAGGGGTTTCGGAAAACACTGAAGCTTTCTTT.

The J gene is TRBJ1-3, the V gene TRBV10-3; unclear D gene. CDR1 is ENHRY and CDR2 is SYGVKD in the germline V gene. With 1 base removed from V and 2 bases from J, the gap between germline ends came to 3 bases. The CDR3 is 13 amino acids. CDR3 DNA sequence: TGTGCCATCAGTGAGTGGACTGGAAACACCATATATTTT. This encodes CAISEWTGNTIYF.

In its sample, this clonotype was seen a few times. The chain combines TRBV20-1 with TRBJ2-7; D gene unclear. Looked up from germline, CDR1 is DFQATT and CDR2 is SNEGSKA (reference sequence). V lost 3 bases and J 4 bases, leaving 13 bases between the germline ends. The CDR3 extends over 13 amino acids. The CDR3 is CSARAASGYEQYF. For the CDR3, the DNA is TGCAGTGCTAGGGCAGCCAGTGGATACGAGCAGTACTTC.

A few counts support this clonotype. This rearrangement joins TRBV27 to TRBJ2-7, with a weak D call TRBD1 (5 bases). Germline CDR1 reads MNHEY; CDR2 reads SMNVEV (reference sequence). The CDR3 length is 15 residues. The V end was cut by 2 bases, the J end by 1 base, with 12 bases between. The CDR3 nucleotides are TGTGCCAGCAGTTTAAGTGCCAGGGCATCCTACGAGCAGTACTTC. Translating gives CASSLSARASYEQYF.

This clonotype was counted between two and nine times. The chain's CDR3 is CASSYDLSGANVLTF. As DNA, the CDR3 is TGTGCCAGCAGTTACGACCTCTCTGGGGCCAACGTCCTGACTTTC. V is TRBV6-5 and J is TRBJ2-6; D remains ambiguous. Trimming took 2 bases from V and 0 from J, leaving 5 bases between them. CDR3 length equals 15 residues. Germline CDR1 is MNHEY and CDR2 is SVGAGI.

This clonotype was counted many times. V and J are TRBV4-2 and TRBJ2-7, with D tentatively TRBD2 (6 bases). Per germline, CDR1 LGHNA and CDR2 YNFKEQ. Trimming shortened V by 0 bases and J by 0 bases, and 12 bases separated the two germline ends. The CDR3 loop spans 16 amino acids. The CDR3 DNA follows: TGTGCCAGCAGCCAAGATATGCGGGGTCCCTCCTACGAGCAGTACTTC. It encodes CASSQDMRGPSYEQYF.

The chain uses TRBV7-2 and TRBJ2-7; possibly TRBD2 for D (5 bases). From germline, CDR1 is SGHTA and CDR2 FQGNSA. The V end was cut by 3 bases, the J end by 5 bases, with 14 bases between. The CDR3 sequence is 14 residues long. This CDR3 is CASSFAGPANEQYF. CDR3 nucleotide sequence: TGTGCCAGCAGCTTCGCGGGCCCCGCCAACGAGCAGTACTTC.

This clonotype turned up a few times. The chain links TRBV20-1 to TRBJ2-5; TRBD2 aligns across 7 bases. Trimming cost V 5 bases and J 4 bases; bases outside gene matches: 7. Per the germline V gene, CDR1 is DFQATT and CDR2 is SNEGSKA (reference sequence). This CDR3 comprises 13 residues. For the CDR3, the DNA is TGCAGTGCTGCGGGAGAGATCTCAGAGACCCAGTACTTC. Its protein is CSAAGEISETQYF.

The DNA for the CDR3 is TGCAGTGCTACGGGACTAGCGGGATACGAGCAGTACTTC. This encodes CSATGLAGYEQYF. This rearrangement joins TRBV20-1 to TRBJ2-7; 13 bases fit TRBD2. Per the germline V gene, CDR1 is DFQATT and CDR2 is SNEGSKA (reference sequence). The CDR3 contains 13 residues. V trimming: 4 bases; J trimming: 4 bases; junction bases outside the gene matches: 1.

This chain joins TRBV6-2 or TRBV6-3 and TRBJ1-1, with D uncertain. V was trimmed by 6 bases and J by 3 bases, leaving 14 bases between them. Germline lookup yields CDR1 MNHEY and CDR2 SVGEGT. This CDR3 comprises 14 residues. Here the CDR3 reads CASRTEGPYTEAFF. For the CDR3, the DNA is TGTGCCAGCAGAACTGAGGGTCCTTACACTGAAGCTTTCTTT.

Many counts were recorded for this clonotype. The rearrangement uses TRBV11-2 and TRBJ2-3; 15 bases match TRBD2. The germline V gene has CDR1 SGHAT and CDR2 FQNNGV. There are 17 residues in the CDR3. V shed 3 bases and J 4 bases; nucleotides not matched to a gene: 5. The CDR3 DNA reads as TGTGCCAGCAGCTTCCGGACTAGCGGGAGGGTTGCAGATACGCAGTATTTT. Translated, it gives CASSFRTSGRVADTQYF.

This clonotype was detected a few times. The CDR3 region is CASRRTAGPDTQYF. Written as DNA, the CDR3 is TGTGCCAGCCGGCGGACGGCAGGGCCAGATACGCAGTATTTT. The chain links TRBV2 to TRBJ2-3; TRBD1 is a possible D gene (5 bases). This CDR3 comprises 14 residues. The germline V gene encodes CDR1 SNHLY and CDR2 FYNNEI. V was pared by 8 bases and J by 4 bases, with 16 bases between.

The gene calls are TRBV15 and TRBJ2-7; 8 bases are shared with TRBD2. The CDR3 spans 15 residues. V lost 0 bases to trimming and J lost 5 bases; unmatched junction nucleotides: 6. CDR1 is LNHNV, CDR2 YYDKDF, per germline (reference sequence). CDR3 nucleotides: TGTGCCACCAGCAGAGAGCGGGGGGTGAAGGACGAGCAGTACTTC. This codes for CATSRERGVKDEQYF. The variable domain in full, with the rest retrieved from reference TRBV15 and TRBJ2-7, is DAMVIQNPRYQVTQFGKPVTLSCSQTLNHNVMYWYQQKSSQAPKLLFHYYDKDFNNEADTPDNFQSRRPNTSFCFLDIRSPGLGDTAMYLCATSRERGVKDEQYFGPGTRLTVT.

This clonotype has only a few counts. The V gene is TRBV9, the J gene TRBJ2-5; TRBD1 aligns across 7 bases. Per germline, CDR1 SGDLS and CDR2 YYNGEE. J was trimmed by 2 bases and V by 5 bases; bases with no gene match: 15. CDR3 length: 17 residues. The CDR3 reads CASRAGAGGPAQETQYF. Written as DNA, the CDR3 is TGTGCCAGCAGAGCCGGGGCAGGGGGACCGGCTCAAGAGACCCAGTACTTC.

There are many counts of this clonotype. V is TRBV6-6 and J is TRBJ2-7; no reliable D call. Deletions cut 6 bases from V and 4 bases from J, with 10 bases between. Germline-derived CDR1 and CDR2 are MNHNY and SVGAGI (reference sequence). The CDR3 is 12 residues long. The CDR3 DNA is TGTGCCAGCAGCCCGACTTTATACGAGCAGTACTTC. It encodes CASSPTLYEQYF.

The genes are TRBV30 and TRBJ1-1; possible D gene TRBD1, 6 bases. The CDR3 contains 13 residues. Germline lookup yields CDR1 GTSNPN and CDR2 SVGIG (reference sequence). CDR3 nucleotide sequence: TGTTCCCGGTCCGGGGGCGATCACACTGAAGCTTTCTTT. This encodes CSRSGGDHTEAFF.

V and J are TRBV30 and TRBJ1-1, with a weak D call TRBD1 (5 bases). CDR3 length: 13 amino acids. V was cut by 6 bases and J by 0 bases, with 11 bases left in between. CDR1 and CDR2 from the germline V gene are GTSNPN and SVGIG (reference sequence). Here the CDR3 reads CACSDRLNTEAFF. The DNA of the CDR3 is TGTGCCTGCTCCGACAGACTGAACACTGAAGCTTTCTTT.

This clonotype appeared a few times. The chain has TRBV5-1 and TRBJ2-3; 8 bases match TRBD1. From germline, CDR1 is SGHRS and CDR2 YFSETQ. Losses at the gene ends were 0 bases for V and 3 bases for J; bases not matched to a gene: 6. The CDR3 runs 16 residues. This chain's CDR3 is CASSLDGRGRTDTQYF. The DNA for the CDR3 is TGCGCCAGCAGCTTGGATGGCAGGGGGCGTACAGATACGCAGTATTTT.

The CDR3 nucleotides are TGTGCCAGCAGCGTAGGATTTCGCACGGGTGGCACCGGGGAGCTGTTTTTT. Residues: CASSVGFRTGGTGELFF. The gene calls are TRBV9 and TRBJ2-2; D not certain. The V and J ends lost 0 bases and 4 bases respectively, with 16 bases between them. This CDR3 is 17 amino acids long. Looked up from germline, CDR1 is SGDLS and CDR2 is YYNGEE.

This clonotype was picked up a small number of times. The chain is built from TRBV5-8 and TRBJ2-1; D may be TRBD1 (6 bases). This CDR3 spans 14 amino acids. Germline values: CDR1 SGHTS, CDR2 YDEGEE. Deletions cut 1 base from V and 2 bases from J, with 7 bases between. The CDR3 loop reads CASSLYRAYNEQFF. CDR3 in DNA: TGTGCCAGCAGCTTGTACAGGGCCTACAATGAGCAGTTCTTC.

The chain recombines TRBV10-3 with TRBJ1-2; D remains ambiguous. The CDR3 totals 12 residues. V was trimmed by 3 bases and J by 8 bases, leaving 10 bases between them. Germline CDR1 is ENHRY and CDR2 is SYGVKD. The DNA of the CDR3 is TGTGCCATCAGTGACTATCCTGCCGGCTACACCTTC. This encodes CAISDYPAGYTF.

Only a few counts were recorded for this clonotype. The rearrangement uses TRBV5-6 and TRBJ1-2; D is ambiguous. Trimming took off 3 bases at V and 2 bases at J, with 11 bases between the two ends. CDR1 SGHDT and CDR2 YYEEEE come from the germline V gene. CDR3 length equals 14 residues. This chain's CDR3 is CASSSRWQNYGYTF. The CDR3 DNA reads as TGTGCCAGCAGCTCTCGGTGGCAAAACTATGGCTACACCTTC.